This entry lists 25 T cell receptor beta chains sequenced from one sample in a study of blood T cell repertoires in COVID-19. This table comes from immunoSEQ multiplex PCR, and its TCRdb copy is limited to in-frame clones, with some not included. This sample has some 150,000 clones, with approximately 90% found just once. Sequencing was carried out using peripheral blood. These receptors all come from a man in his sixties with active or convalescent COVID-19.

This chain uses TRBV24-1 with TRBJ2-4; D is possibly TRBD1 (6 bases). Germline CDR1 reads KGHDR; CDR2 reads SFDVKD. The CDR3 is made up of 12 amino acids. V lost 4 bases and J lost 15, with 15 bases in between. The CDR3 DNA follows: TGTGCCACCAGTGAAAACACCGGGACACGGTACTTC. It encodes CATSENTGTRYF.

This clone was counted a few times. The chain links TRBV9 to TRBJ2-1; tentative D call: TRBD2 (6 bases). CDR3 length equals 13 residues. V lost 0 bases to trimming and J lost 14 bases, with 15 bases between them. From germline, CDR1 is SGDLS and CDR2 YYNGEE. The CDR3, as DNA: TGTGCCAGCAGCGTAGGGCGGGCGGGGTTGGAGTTCTTC. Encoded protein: CASSVGRAGLEFF.

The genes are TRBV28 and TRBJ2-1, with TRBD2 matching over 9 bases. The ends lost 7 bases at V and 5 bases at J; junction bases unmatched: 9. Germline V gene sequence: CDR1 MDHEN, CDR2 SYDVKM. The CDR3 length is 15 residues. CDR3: CASTFRLAGNNEQFF. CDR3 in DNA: TGTGCCAGCACTTTTCGCCTAGCGGGAAACAATGAGCAGTTCTTC.

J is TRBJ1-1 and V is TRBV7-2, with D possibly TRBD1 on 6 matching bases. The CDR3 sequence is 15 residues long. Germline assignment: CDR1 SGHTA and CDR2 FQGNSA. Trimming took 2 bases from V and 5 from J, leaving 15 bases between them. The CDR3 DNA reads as TGTGCCAGCAGCTTATCCCAGGGGTTGATGACTGAAGCTTTCTTT. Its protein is CASSLSQGLMTEAFF.

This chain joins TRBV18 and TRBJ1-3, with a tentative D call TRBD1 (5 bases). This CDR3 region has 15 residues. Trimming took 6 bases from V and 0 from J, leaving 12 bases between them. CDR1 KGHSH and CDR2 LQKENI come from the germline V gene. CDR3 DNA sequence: TGTGCCAGCTCGCTCGGACAAGGCTCTGGAAACACCATATATTTT. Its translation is CASSLGQGSGNTIYF.

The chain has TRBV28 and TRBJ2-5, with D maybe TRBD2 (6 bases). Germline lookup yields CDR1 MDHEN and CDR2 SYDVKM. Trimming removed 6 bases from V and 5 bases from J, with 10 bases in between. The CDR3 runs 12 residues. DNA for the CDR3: TGTGCCAGCAGGGCGGGGCGGGAGACCCAGTACTTC. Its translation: CASRAGRETQYF.

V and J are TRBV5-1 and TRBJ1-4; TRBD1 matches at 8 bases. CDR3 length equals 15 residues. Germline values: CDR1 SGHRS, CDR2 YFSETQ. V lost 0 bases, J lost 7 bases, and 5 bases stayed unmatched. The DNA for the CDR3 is TGCGCCAGCAGCTTGGCAGGGGGCAGAGCTGAAAAACTGTTTTTT. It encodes CASSLAGGRAEKLFF.

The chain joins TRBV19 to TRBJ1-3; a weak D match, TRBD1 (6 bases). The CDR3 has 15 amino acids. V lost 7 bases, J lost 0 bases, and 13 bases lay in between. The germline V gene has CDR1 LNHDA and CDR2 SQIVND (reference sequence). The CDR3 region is CASKNRAFSGNTIYF. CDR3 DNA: TGTGCCAGTAAAAACAGGGCATTCTCTGGAAACACCATATATTTT.

CDR3 nucleotide sequence: TGTGCCAGCAGAAGTACTAGCTTAGCCGGGGAGCTGTTTTTT. Protein sequence: CASRSTSLAGELFF. This chain joins TRBV11-2 and TRBJ2-2; perhaps TRBD2 as D (6 bases). Germline V gene sequence: CDR1 SGHAT, CDR2 FQNNGV. V shed 6 bases and J shed 6 bases, with 14 bases lying between them. This CDR3 spans 14 amino acids.

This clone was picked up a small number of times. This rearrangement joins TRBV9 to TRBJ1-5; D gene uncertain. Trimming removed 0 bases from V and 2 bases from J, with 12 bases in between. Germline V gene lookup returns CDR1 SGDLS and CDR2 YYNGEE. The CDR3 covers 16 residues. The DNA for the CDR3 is TGTGCCAGCAGCGTAGCCCCCCGGGGATGCAATCAGCCCCAGCATTTT. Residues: CASSVAPRGCNQPQHF.

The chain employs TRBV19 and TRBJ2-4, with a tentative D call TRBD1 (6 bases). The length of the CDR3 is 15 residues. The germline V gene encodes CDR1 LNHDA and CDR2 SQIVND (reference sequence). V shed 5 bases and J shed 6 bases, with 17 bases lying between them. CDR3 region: CASSFKQGRGNIQYF. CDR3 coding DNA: TGTGCCAGTAGTTTCAAACAGGGTAGGGGAAACATTCAGTACTTC.

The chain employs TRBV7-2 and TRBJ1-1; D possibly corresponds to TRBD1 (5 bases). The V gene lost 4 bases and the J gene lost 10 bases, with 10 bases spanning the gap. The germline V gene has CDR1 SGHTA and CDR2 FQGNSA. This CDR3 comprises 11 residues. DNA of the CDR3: TGTGCCAGCAGCTACGGGGGTGGAGCTTTCTTT. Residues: CASSYGGGAFF.

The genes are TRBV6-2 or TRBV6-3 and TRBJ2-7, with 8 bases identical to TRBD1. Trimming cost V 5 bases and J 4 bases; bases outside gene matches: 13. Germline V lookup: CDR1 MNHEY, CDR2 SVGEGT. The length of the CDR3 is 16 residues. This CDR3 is CASSTSAGGAMYEQYF. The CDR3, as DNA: TGTGCCAGCAGTACCTCCGCAGGGGGCGCGATGTACGAGCAGTACTTC.

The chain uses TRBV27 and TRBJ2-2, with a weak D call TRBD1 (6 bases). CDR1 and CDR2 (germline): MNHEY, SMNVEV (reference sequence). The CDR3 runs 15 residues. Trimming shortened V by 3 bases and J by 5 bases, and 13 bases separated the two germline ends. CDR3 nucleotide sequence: TGTGCCAGCAGTTTTCAAGGGGGTATAACCGGGGAGCTGTTTTTT. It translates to CASSFQGGITGELFF.

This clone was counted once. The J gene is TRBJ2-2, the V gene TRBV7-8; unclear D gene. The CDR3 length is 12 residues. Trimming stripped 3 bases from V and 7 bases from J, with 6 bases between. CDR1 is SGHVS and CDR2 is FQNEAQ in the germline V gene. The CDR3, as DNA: TGTGCCAGCAGCTTTTCGAGCGGGGAGCTGTTTTTT. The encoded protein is CASSFSSGELFF.

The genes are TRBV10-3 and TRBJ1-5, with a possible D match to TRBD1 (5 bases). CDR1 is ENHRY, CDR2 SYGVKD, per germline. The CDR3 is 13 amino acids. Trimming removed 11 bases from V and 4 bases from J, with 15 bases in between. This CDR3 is CAVGIRTNQPQHF. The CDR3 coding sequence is TGTGCCGTAGGGATTCGGACAAATCAGCCCCAGCATTTT.

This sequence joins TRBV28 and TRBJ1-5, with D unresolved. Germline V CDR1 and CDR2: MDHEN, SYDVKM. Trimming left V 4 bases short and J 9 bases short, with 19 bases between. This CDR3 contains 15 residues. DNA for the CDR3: TGTGCCAGCAGTTCTACAGAGGGCCAGGATGGGCCCCAGCATTTT. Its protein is CASSSTEGQDGPQHF.

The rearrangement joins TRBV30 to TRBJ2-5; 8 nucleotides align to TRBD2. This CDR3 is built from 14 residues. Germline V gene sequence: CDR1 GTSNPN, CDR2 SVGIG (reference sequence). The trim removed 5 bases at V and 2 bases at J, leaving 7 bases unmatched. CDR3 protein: CAWGNSGNQETQYF. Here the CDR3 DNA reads TGTGCCTGGGGGAATAGCGGGAATCAAGAGACCCAGTACTTC.

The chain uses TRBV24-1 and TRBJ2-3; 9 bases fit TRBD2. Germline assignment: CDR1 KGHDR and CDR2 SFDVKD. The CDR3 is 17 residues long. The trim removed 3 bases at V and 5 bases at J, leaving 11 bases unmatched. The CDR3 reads CATSDPPGRGGRDTQYF. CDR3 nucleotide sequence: TGTGCCACCAGTGATCCACCGGGGCGGGGGGGGCGAGATACGCAGTATTTT.

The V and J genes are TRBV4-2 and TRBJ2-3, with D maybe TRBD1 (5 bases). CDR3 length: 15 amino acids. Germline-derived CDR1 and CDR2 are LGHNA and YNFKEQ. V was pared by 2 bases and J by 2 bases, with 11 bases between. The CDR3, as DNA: TGTGCCAGCAGCCAAAAACAGGCAAACACAGATACGCAGTATTTT. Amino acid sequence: CASSQKQANTDTQYF.

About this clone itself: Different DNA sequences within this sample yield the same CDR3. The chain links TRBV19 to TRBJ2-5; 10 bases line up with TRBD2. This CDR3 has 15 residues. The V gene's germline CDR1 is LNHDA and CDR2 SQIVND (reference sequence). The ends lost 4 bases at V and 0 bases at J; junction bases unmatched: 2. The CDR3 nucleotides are TGTGCCAGTAGTAGGACTAGCGGAAACCAAGAGACCCAGTACTTC. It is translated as CASSRTSGNQETQYF.

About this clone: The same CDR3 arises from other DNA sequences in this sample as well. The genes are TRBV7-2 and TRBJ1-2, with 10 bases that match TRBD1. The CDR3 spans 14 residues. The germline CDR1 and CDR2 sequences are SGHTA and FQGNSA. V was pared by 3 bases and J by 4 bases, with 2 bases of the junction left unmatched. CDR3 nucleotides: TGTGCCAGCAGCTTTGGGACAGGGGTCTATGGCTACACCTTC. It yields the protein CASSFGTGVYGYTF.

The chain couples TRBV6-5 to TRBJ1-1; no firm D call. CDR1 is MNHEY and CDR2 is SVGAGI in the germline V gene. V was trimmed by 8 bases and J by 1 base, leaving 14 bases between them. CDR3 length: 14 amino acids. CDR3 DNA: TGTGCCAGCGGCCGAGGTGTGGAGAACACTGAAGCTTTCTTT. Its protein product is CASGRGVENTEAFF.

The CDR3 sequence is CASSSRQGLRDGNTIYF. In DNA, the CDR3 is TGTGCCAGCAGCTCCCGACAGGGTCTTAGGGACGGAAACACCATATATTTT. The chain carries TRBV5-8 and TRBJ1-3; TRBD1 matches at 7 bases. The germline gives CDR1 SGHTS, CDR2 YDEGEE. This CDR3 comprises 17 residues. V was pared by 3 bases and J by 4 bases, with 13 bases of the junction left unmatched.

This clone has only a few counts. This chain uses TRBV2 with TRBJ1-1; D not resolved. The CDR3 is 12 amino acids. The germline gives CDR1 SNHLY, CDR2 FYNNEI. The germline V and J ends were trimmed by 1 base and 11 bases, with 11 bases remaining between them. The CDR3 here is CASSEDLGRAFF. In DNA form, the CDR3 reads TGTGCCAGCAGTGAAGATCTGGGCAGGGCTTTCTTT.